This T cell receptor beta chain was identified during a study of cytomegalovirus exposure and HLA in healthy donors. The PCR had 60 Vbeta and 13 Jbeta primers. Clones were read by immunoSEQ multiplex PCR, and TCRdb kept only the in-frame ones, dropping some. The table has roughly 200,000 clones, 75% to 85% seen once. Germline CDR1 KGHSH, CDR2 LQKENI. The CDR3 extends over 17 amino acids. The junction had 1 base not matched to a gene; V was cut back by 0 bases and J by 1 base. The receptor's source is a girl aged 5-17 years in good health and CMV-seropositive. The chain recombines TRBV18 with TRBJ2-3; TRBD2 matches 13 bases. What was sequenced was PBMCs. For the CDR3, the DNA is TGTGCCAGCTCACCACCCGGACTAGCGGGGGGCACAGATACGCAGTATTTT. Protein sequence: CASSPPGLAGGTDTQYF.